Only one count was recorded for the clone carrying this T cell receptor beta chain. Per the authors' pipeline: By means of reference gene primer amplification, nucleated cell counts were estimated. The table came from immunoSEQ multiplex PCR; TCRdb's copy has only in-frame clones and leaves some out. That table is the source of V, J and clone size, and D and trimming were worked out from the DNA. The data show some 150,000 clones, around 91% seen once. This entry comes from a study of blood T cell repertoires in COVID-19. Study-level information: From the United States, Italy and Spain came samples of acute and convalescent COVID-19. The analysed material was cDNA or gDNA that came from T cells, B-cell-depleted T cells, or PBMCs.

This CDR3 contains 11 residues. V gave up 2 bases and J gave up 6 bases, with 5 bases separating them. Germline V gene sequence: CDR1 SGHAT, CDR2 FQNNGV. Sequencing used peripheral blood. The TCR comes from a woman aged 40-49 years with acute or convalescent COVID-19. J is TRBJ2-7 and V is TRBV11-2; D is unclear. The CDR3 spells CASSLLSEQYF. Here the CDR3 DNA reads TGTGCCAGCAGCTTATTGAGCGAGCAGTACTTC.